The next 6 T cell receptor beta chains were all read from a single sample in a study of spatial heterogeneity in lung cancer. Via MiXCR, TCRdb re-called the 5' RACE reads, giving one row per CDR3 protein. Of approximately 11,000 distinct CDR3 sequences listed, less than 7% are singletons. Documented time point: sample taken at primary tumor resection. This specimen was normal lung tissue next to the tumor, taken at surgery. The receptors shown here come from a male donor with early-stage non-small cell lung cancer.

This clonotype was counted ten times or more. This sequence joins TRBV5-1 and TRBJ2-1, with D hard to call. The CDR3 length is 14 residues. The germline V gene encodes CDR1 SGHRS and CDR2 YFSETQ. Trimming removed 4 bases at V and 3 bases at J, with 11 bases between. The CDR3 DNA follows: TGCGCCAGCAGCGAGTTTATGATCTACAATGAGCAGTTCTTC. This sequence encodes CASSEFMIYNEQFF.

This clonotype showed up just a few times. The rearrangement joins TRBV18 to TRBJ2-7; D is possibly TRBD1 or TRBD2 (6 bases each). The CDR3 spans 15 residues. Germline lookup yields CDR1 KGHSH and CDR2 LQKENI. V shed 5 bases and J shed 5 bases, with 19 bases lying between them. In DNA, the CDR3 is TGTGCCAGCTCATCCCGAGCGTCCGGGGGCGACGAGCAGTACTTC. Its protein product is CASSSRASGGDEQYF.

This clonotype was counted many times. The gene calls are TRBV11-1 and TRBJ1-1; 8 positions match TRBD1. Germline lookup yields CDR1 SGHAT and CDR2 FQDESV (reference sequence). V shed 3 bases and J 5 bases; nucleotides not matched to a gene: 11. CDR3 length: 16 amino acids. The CDR3 region has the DNA TGTGCCAGCAGCTTCCCCCCGACAGGGGAAATAACTGAAGCTTTCTTT. This codes for CASSFPPTGEITEAFF. Supplemented by reference TRBV11-1 and TRBJ1-1, the full variable domain reads EAEVAQSPRYKITEKSQAVAFWCDPISGHATLYWYRQILGQGPELLVQFQDESVVDDSQLPKDRFSAERLKGVDSTLKIQPAELGDSAMYLCASSFPPTGEITEAFFGQGTRLTVV.

The rearrangement links TRBV5-4 to TRBJ2-3; D is unresolved. V lost 0 bases, J lost 1 base, and 12 bases lay in between. The CDR3 consists of 16 residues. Germline V lookup: CDR1 SGHNT, CDR2 YYREEE (reference sequence). CDR3 loop: CASSLVDGTGTDTQYF. The CDR3 DNA is TGTGCCAGCAGCTTGGTTGATGGTACAGGCACAGATACGCAGTATTTT.

This clonotype was detected many times. V is TRBV3-1 and J is TRBJ2-7, with TRBD1 as a possible D gene (6 bases). Germline V gene sequence: CDR1 LGHDT, CDR2 YNNKEL (reference sequence). Trimming removed 3 bases from V and 9 bases from J, with 21 bases in between. This CDR3 spans 15 amino acids. CDR3 DNA: TGTGCCAGCAGCCAGGGGGCCGGCTCCTACGGCGGGCAGTACTTC. As protein: CASSQGAGSYGGQYF.

This clonotype has more than one count but fewer than ten. CDR3 loop: CASSVVPTGELFF. For the CDR3, the DNA is TGTGCCAGCAGCGTAGTTCCAACCGGGGAGCTGTTTTTT. This chain uses TRBV9 with TRBJ2-2, with unresolved D. Germline lookup yields CDR1 SGDLS and CDR2 YYNGEE. CDR3 size: 13 residues. Trimming removed 0 bases from V and 5 bases from J, with 5 bases in between.